This T cell receptor beta chain came from a study of T cell changes during pregnancy in multiple sclerosis. This table comes from immunoSEQ multiplex PCR, and its TCRdb copy is limited to in-frame clones, with some not included. The sample gives tens of thousands of clones, around 92% of which show up once; roughly 0.59% is in the top ten. CDR3 length: 15 residues. V dropped 2 bases and J dropped 6 bases, with 16 bases sitting between them. Germline V lookup: CDR1 SGHVT, CDR2 SQSDAQ. The sequence was collected from a female donor with multiple sclerosis, enrolled in a pregnancy study. Specimen: CD4+ T cells from peripheral blood mononuclear cells, collected after pregnancy. This chain links TRBV7-4 with TRBJ1-1; D is ambiguous. The CDR3 reads CASSLNRDRSPEAFF. CDR3 sequence (DNA): TGTGCCAGCAGCTTAAACAGAGATAGATCCCCTGAAGCTTTCTTT.